The sequence of this T cell receptor beta chain was determined in a study of blood T cell repertoires in COVID-19. Using immunoSEQ multiplex PCR, the repertoire was profiled, and TCRdb retains in-frame clones only, with some absent. The sample gives roughly 180,000 clones, under 85% of which show up once; around 15% is in the top ten. This clone has just a few counts. Germline CDR1 and CDR2: SEHNR and FQNEAQ (reference sequence). The CDR3 length is 14 residues. The V gene lost 5 bases and the J gene lost 2 bases, with 13 bases spanning the gap. The TCR originated in a man between 60 and 70 years old with active or convalescent COVID-19. Sample: peripheral blood. The J gene is TRBJ2-7, the V gene TRBV7-9; a possible D gene is TRBD1 (6 bases). The CDR3 DNA follows: TGTGCCAGCAGCCAGTTAGGGGGTACCTACGAGCAGTACTTC. Protein: CASSQLGGTYEQYF.